This T cell receptor beta chain stems from a study of regulatory T cells in long-lasting Graves disease. Researchers made TCR beta libraries by using iRepertoire HTBI primers and running Arm-PCR on CDR3 regions. TCRdb reprocessed the multiplex PCR reads via MiXCR and lists one record per CDR3 protein. The sample contains hundreds of thousands of distinct CDR3 sequences, more than 10% of which appear only once. The time point denotes: newly diagnosed GD, antithyroid drugs for less than 3 months. PBMC-extracted RNA yielded the TCR library. This clonotype was seen repeatedly, ten times or more. Germline CDR1 SNHLY, CDR2 FYNNEI. The CDR3 runs to 15 residues. Trimming stripped 5 bases from V and 2 bases from J, with 14 bases between. The same specimen was also included in a second study, on T cells in Graves' hyperthyroidism and ophthalmopathy. From that study: RT-PCR in the first round (using the HTBI primer set) targeted the TCR CDR3.

This sequence originates from a woman younger than 45 with Graves disease. Sequences were derived from peripheral blood mononuclear cells (PBMCs), sampled at new diagnosis, from a patient treated with antithyroid drugs. The chain joins TRBV2 to TRBJ2-3; tentatively, D is TRBD2 (6 bases). CDR3 DNA: TGTGCCAGCAGTTGGGACTCAACTTTCACAGATACGCAGTATTTT. Its translation is CASSWDSTFTDTQYF.